What follows describes a single T cell receptor (beta chain). This clone was seen a handful of times. Its antigen specificity is not known. Base qualities are not provided; no much larger clone lies one nucleotide away. Taken from cysteine to phenylalanine, the CDR3 has 14 residues. Only CDR3 DNA remains: 42 bases, in frame from the first base. Via the germline V gene, CDR1 is MGHRA and CDR2 YSYEKL. V is clipped by 3 bases and J by 4 bases, and the sequence between their germline boundaries is 10 bases long. These data originate in a study of glioma-infiltrating T cells after dendritic cell vaccination (dated by TCRdb to about 2016). At the level of the whole study: A cohort of some 15 glioblastoma patients from Phase I and II dendritic cell vaccination trials was included, of whom 9 were newly diagnosed and 6 had recurrent disease. Survival after dendritic cell vaccination was correlated with TCR sequencing metrics, such as TIL content and the overlap between tumor and blood repertoires. Tumor-infiltrating lymphocyte content was quantified and tumor and blood repertoires were compared in dendritic cell-vaccinated glioblastoma patients by deep sequencing of TCR beta CDR3 regions. Autologous tumor lysate-pulsed dendritic cell vaccination was administered to the patients between about 2003 and 2012. Each patient got three intradermal injections of the dendritic cell vaccine, spaced at biweekly intervals, in the arm below the axilla. The vaccine consisted of monocyte-derived dendritic cells cultured approximately seven days with IL-4 and GM-CSF, then pulsed overnight with autologous tumor lysate. Overall results and qualifications from the work: The TCR overlap response model with three groups was called speculative and said to need prospective validation. The cohort was small and heterogeneous, only a few patients had full blood and tumor sets, and even fewer had initial-recurrent tumor pairs. After dendritic cell vaccination, a higher estimated pretreatment TIL content predicted longer time to progression and overall survival. No direct relationship between TCR clonality and survival was found, suggesting a diverse polyclonal response may matter.

The immunoSEQ assay amplified TCRB CDR3 regions from roughly 2 micrograms of genomic DNA, or from all available DNA when less than that amount was available. The multiplex PCR employed 60 forward primers targeting TCR V beta segments and 13 reverse primers targeting J beta segments. Synthetic control templates were spiked into each sample at limiting dilution to estimate reads per starting template. The Illumina HiSeq System generated 87 bp sequencing reads. In the authors' own workflow: To remove PCR and sequencing errors, closely related sequences were merged with a nearest neighbor algorithm. TCR overlap was measured as the percentage of unique tumor TCR beta sequences that were also present in the peripheral blood of the same patient. The clones in this table, taken by TCRdb from immuneACCESS, are in-frame only. Not every clone is retained; where verified, under half of the shortfall comes from an unresolved V gene, and the cause of the rest is unknown. That table gives V, J and clone size, and the DNA gave D and trimming. The sample data list some 91,000 clones, and about 81% of these were observed just once. The top ten clonotypes cover less than 2.5% of the sample.

This specimen's time point label, interpreted: after dendritic cell vaccination, including at tumor progression/relapse. Selection of patients required sufficient residual fresh-frozen tumor tissue and over two years of available survival data. Although molecular status otherwise differed among the glioblastoma patients, no patient had an isocitrate dehydrogenase mutation. PBMC were collected before vaccination, two weeks after the third vaccination, and at tumor progression when it occurred. Genomic DNA was extracted with the Qiagen DNeasy Blood extraction Kit. The receptor was isolated from a human donor with glioblastoma. Sequenced here: blood, sampled after dendritic cell vaccination. The receptor chain draws on TRBV4-1 and TRBJ1-3, with no D gene named confidently. The DNA is as follows: TGCGCCAGCAGCCATCCCTACCGGGGAAACACCATATATTTT. The resulting protein is CASSHPYRGNTIYF.